The rows below give T cell receptor beta chains drawn from one sample of a study of blood T cell repertoires in COVID-19. Sequenced by immunoSEQ multiplex PCR; TCRdb stores in-frame clones only, minus some. The profile shows 150,000 to 200,000 clones, just over 90% of them singletons. Material for sequencing was peripheral blood. These receptors were collected from a woman aged 55-70 years with COVID-19, enrolled during active disease. CDR3s include the opening cysteine and the closing phenylalanine or tryptophan. Each record gives: D gene, V gene, clone size, J gene, CDR3 protein, CDR3 DNA. D genes are given only for firm matches. Some rows mark clone size as missing; the rest say once, few, many or name a class of expanded clone.

>-|TRBV27|-|TRBJ1-1
CASRTGLGDMNTEAFF
TGTGCCAGCAGGACAGGCCTGGGAGACATGAACACTGAAGCTTTCTTT
>TRBD1|TRBV19|-|TRBJ2-4
CATLHRDRGADIQYF
TGTGCCACCCTCCACCGGGACAGGGGGGCAGACATTCAGTACTTC
>-|TRBV7-9|-|TRBJ1-4
CASSSGRGSNEKLFF
TGTGCCAGCAGCTCAGGCCGGGGGTCCAATGAAAAACTGTTTTTT
>-|TRBV6-5|-|TRBJ1-6
CASRRGDNSPLHF
TGTGCCAGCAGAAGGGGTGATAATTCACCCCTCCACTTT
>TRBD1|TRBV27|-|TRBJ1-6
CASRSPGQVNSPLHF
TGTGCCAGCAGGTCCCCGGGACAGGTGAATTCACCCCTCCACTTT
>TRBD1|TRBV5-1|-|TRBJ1-2
CASSPGTANYGYTF
TGCGCCAGCAGCCCCGGGACAGCTAACTATGGCTACACCTTC
>-|TRBV4-2|once|TRBJ2-1
CASSQKGLNNEQFF
TGTGCCAGCAGCCAGAAGGGACTCAACAATGAGCAGTTCTTC
>TRBD1|TRBV19|-|TRBJ1-4
CASSEGGTDEKLFF
TGTGCCAGTAGTGAAGGTGGGACAGATGAAAAACTGTTTTTT
>-|TRBV5-1|-|TRBJ2-7
CASSVTGNYEQYF
TGCGCCAGCAGCGTCACAGGGAACTACGAGCAGTACTTC
>-|TRBV6-6|-|TRBJ2-5
CASSYSFGASQETQYF
TGTGCCAGCAGTTACTCTTTTGGGGCAAGCCAAGAGACCCAGTACTTC
>-|TRBV10-3|-|TRBJ2-7
CAISDPGYYEQYF
TGTGCCATCAGTGATCCGGGATACTACGAGCAGTACTTC
>-|TRBV6-2/TRBV6-3|-|TRBJ2-7
CASSPLSAGAVYEQYF
TGTGCCAGCAGTCCCTTATCGGCAGGGGCCGTCTACGAGCAGTACTTC
>TRBD1|TRBV10-3|-|TRBJ1-3
CAISELGGQSSGNTIYF
TGTGCCATCAGTGAACTGGGGGGACAGAGCTCTGGAAACACCATATATTTT
>-|TRBV19|-|TRBJ2-2
CASSSFTGTGELFF
TGTGCCAGTAGTAGCTTCACAGGGACCGGGGAGCTGTTTTTT
>-|TRBV30|-|TRBJ1-2
CAQRATGLNYGYTF
TGTGCCCAGCGCGCCACAGGGTTGAACTATGGCTACACCTTC
>-|TRBV5-5|-|TRBJ1-5
CASSATGPNQPQHF
TGTGCCAGCAGCGCCACAGGCCCCAATCAGCCCCAGCATTTT
>-|TRBV19|-|TRBJ2-1
CASRRETSYNEQFF
TGTGCCAGTAGGCGGGAAACCTCCTACAATGAGCAGTTCTTC
>TRBD1|TRBV5-8|-|TRBJ1-2
CASSLGQGHYGYTF
TGTGCCAGCAGCTTGGGACAGGGGCACTATGGCTACACCTTC
>TRBD1|TRBV4-1|-|TRBJ1-5
CASSPGTDAQPQHF
TGCGCCAGCAGCCCTGGGACAGACGCCCAGCCCCAGCATTTT